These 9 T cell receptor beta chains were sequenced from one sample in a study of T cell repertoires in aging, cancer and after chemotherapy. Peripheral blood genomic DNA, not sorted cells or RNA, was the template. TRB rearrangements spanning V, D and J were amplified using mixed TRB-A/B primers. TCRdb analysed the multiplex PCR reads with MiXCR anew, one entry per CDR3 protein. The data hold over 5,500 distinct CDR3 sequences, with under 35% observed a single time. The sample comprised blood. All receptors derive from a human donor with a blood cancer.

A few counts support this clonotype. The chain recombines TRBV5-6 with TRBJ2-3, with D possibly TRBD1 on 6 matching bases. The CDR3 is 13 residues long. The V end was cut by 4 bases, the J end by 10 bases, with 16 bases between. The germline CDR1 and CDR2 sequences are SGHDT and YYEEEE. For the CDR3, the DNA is TGTGCCAGCAGCGCCTACAGGGCATTTCCGCAGTATTTT. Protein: CASSAYRAFPQYF.

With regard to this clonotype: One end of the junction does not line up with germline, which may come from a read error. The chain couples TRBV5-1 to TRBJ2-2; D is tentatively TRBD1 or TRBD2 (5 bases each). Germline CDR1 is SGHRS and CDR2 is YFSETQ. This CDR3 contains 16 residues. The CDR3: CARSTSGTLVTGELFF. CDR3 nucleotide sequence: TGTGCCAGAAGCACTTCAGGGACGTTGGTCACCGGGGAGCTGTTTTTT.

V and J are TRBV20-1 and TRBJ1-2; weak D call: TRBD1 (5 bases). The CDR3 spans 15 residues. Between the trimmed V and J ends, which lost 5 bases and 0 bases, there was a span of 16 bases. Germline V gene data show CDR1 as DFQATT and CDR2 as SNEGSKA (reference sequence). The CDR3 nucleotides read TGCAGTGCTGGGGGAGGGCTCCGGACTAACTATGGCTACACCTTC. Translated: CSAGGGLRTNYGYTF.

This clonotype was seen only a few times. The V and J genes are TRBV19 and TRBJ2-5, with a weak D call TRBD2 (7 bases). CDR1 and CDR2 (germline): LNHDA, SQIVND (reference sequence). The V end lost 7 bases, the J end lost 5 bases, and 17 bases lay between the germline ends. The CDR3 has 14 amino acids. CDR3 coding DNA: TGTGCCAGTATAGGAGGGGGGGCTGGTGAGACCCAGTACTTC. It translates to CASIGGGAGETQYF. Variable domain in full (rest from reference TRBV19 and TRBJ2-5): DGGITQSPKYLFRKEGQNVTLSCEQNLNHDAMYWYRQDPGQGLRLIYYSQIVNDFQKGDIAEGYSVSREKKESFPLTVTSAQKNPTAFYLCASIGGGAGETQYFGPGTRLLVL.

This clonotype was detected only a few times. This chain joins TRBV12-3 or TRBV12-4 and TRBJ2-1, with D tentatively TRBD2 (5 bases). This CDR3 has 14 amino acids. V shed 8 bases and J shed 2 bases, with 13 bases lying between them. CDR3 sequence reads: CASQTSSPYNEQFF. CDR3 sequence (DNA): TGTGCCAGCCAAACTAGTTCCCCCTACAATGAGCAGTTCTTC.

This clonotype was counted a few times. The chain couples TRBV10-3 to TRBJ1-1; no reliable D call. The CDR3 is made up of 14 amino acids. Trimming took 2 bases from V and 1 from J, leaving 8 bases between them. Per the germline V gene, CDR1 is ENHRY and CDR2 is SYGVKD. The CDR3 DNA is TGTGCCATCAGTGAGAGGGCACAGAACACTGAAGCTTTCTTT. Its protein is CAISERAQNTEAFF.

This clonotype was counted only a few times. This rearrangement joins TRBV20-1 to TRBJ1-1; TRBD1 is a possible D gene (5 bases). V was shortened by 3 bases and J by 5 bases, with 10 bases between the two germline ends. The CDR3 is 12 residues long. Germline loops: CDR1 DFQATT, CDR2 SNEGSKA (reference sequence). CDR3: CSASREGTEAFF. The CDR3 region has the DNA TGCAGTGCTAGCAGGGAAGGGACTGAAGCTTTCTTT.

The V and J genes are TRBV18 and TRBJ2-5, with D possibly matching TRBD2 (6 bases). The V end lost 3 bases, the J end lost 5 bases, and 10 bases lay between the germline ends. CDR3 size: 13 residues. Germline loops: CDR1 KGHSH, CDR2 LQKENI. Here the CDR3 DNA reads TGTGCCAGCTCACCCCTAGCGAGGGAGACCCAGTACTTC. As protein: CASSPLARETQYF.

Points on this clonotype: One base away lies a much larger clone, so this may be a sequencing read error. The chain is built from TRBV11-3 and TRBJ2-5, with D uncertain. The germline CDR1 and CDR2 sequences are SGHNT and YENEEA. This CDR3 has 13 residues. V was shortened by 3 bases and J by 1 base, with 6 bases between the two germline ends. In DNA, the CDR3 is TGTGCCAGCAGCTTGATGGTCCAAGAGACCCAGTACTTC. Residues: CASSLMVQETQYF.